This is a list of T cell receptor beta chains from one sample in a study of shared clonotypes between healthy human individuals. Sequenced by immunoSEQ multiplex PCR; TCRdb stores in-frame clones only, minus some. This table holds roughly 2,000,000 clones, about 95% found once. The sequenced material came from naive CD8+ T cells sorted from blood. The source is a man younger than 35 in good health. CDR3s include the opening cysteine and the closing phenylalanine or tryptophan. D genes are given only for firm matches. A clone size is listed for some rows: how often the clone was seen (once, few, many), or a class if it is expanded.

d_gene,len,j_gene,v_gene,abundance,CDR3nt,CDR3aa
NA,17,TRBJ2-3,TRBV5-6,few,TGTGCCAGCAGCTTGGCCCCCGAAGGCGCTAGCACAGATACGCAGTATTTT,CASSLAPEGASTDTQYF
NA,12,TRBJ2-7,TRBV7-2,NA,TGTGCCAGCAGCTCCATTAAATACGAGCAGTACTTC,CASSSIKYEQYF
NA,14,TRBJ1-1,TRBV10-3,once,TGTGCCATCAGTGATCCGCGCCTGGACACTGAAGCTTTCTTT,CAISDPRLDTEAFF
TRBD1,15,TRBJ1-2,TRBV7-9,NA,TGTGCCAGCAGCCCCCCCGACAGGGGAACGGGTGGCTACACCTTC,CASSPPDRGTGGYTF
NA,15,TRBJ1-4,TRBV4-3,NA,TGCGCCAGCAGCCAAGATGGCGGGGAGGCGGAAAAACTGTTTTTT,CASSQDGGEAEKLFF
NA,13,TRBJ1-1,TRBV11-2,NA,TGTGCCAGCAGCTTGCGTGCGAACACTGAAGCTTTCTTT,CASSLRANTEAFF
TRBD1,14,TRBJ2-7,TRBV7-9,NA,TGTGCCAGCAGCTTAGCGGACAGGCTGTACGAGCAGTACTTC,CASSLADRLYEQYF
TRBD2,16,TRBJ2-2,TRBV5-1,few,TGCGCCAGCAGCTTGGCCAGCGGGAGTCTCACCGGGGAGCTGTTTTTT,CASSLASGSLTGELFF
TRBD2,12,TRBJ2-1,TRBV7-6,NA,TGTGCCAGCAGCGGACTAGACAATGAGCAGTTCTTC,CASSGLDNEQFF
NA,13,TRBJ2-7,TRBV11-2,NA,TGTGCCAGCAGCTTATCCCGGCGGTTTGGGCAGTACTTC,CASSLSRRFGQYF
TRBD2,15,TRBJ2-1,TRBV5-4,NA,TGTGCCAGCAGACCTAGCGGGGGGGCCTGGGATGAGCAGTTCTTC,CASRPSGGAWDEQFF
NA,15,TRBJ2-7,TRBV11-2,NA,TGTGCCAGCAGCTTATCGGTGGAGGGGAGATACGAGCAGTACTTC,CASSLSVEGRYEQYF
NA,13,TRBJ2-7,TRBV7-9,few,TGTGCCAGCAGCTTAGCGGGGGGTTACGAGCAGTACTTC,CASSLAGGYEQYF
NA,13,TRBJ2-7,TRBV27,NA,TGTGCCAGCAGTACCTCACCTAGCATCGAGCAGTACTTC,CASSTSPSIEQYF
NA,13,TRBJ2-1,TRBV13,NA,TGTGCCAGCAGCTTAGCGGGGGTAAATGAGCAGTTCTTC,CASSLAGVNEQFF
NA,14,TRBJ2-5,TRBV27,NA,TGTGCCAGCAGTCCAACGACTGACGGGGGGACCCAGTACTTC,CASSPTTDGGTQYF
NA,14,TRBJ2-7,TRBV5-1,NA,TGCGCCAGCAGACCGGGCCTCTTAACCGACGAGCAGTACTTC,CASRPGLLTDEQYF
TRBD2,16,TRBJ2-2,TRBV4-1,NA,TGCGCCAGCAGCCATCGCGGGGGGCTCGACACCGGGGAGCTGTTTTTT,CASSHRGGLDTGELFF
NA,17,TRBJ2-1,TRBV4-1,NA,TGCGCCAGCAGCCCGCTCTTTGGCGGGGGCGCCTACAATGAGCAGTTCTTC,CASSPLFGGGAYNEQFF
NA,14,TRBJ2-1,TRBV6-1,NA,NA,CASSEWGLGTGPFF
NA,14,TRBJ2-1,TRBV9,NA,TGTGCCAGCAGCGTATCCGGGAAGTTGGATGAGCAGTTCTTC,CASSVSGKLDEQFF
TRBD2,12,TRBJ2-7,TRBV7-9,NA,TGTGCCACCGGAGCGGGATCCTACGAGCAGTACTTC,CATGAGSYEQYF
NA,17,TRBJ1-6,TRBV2,NA,TGTGCCAGCAGCCAAATAAGAGAGAGCTCCTATAATTCACCCCTCCACTTT,CASSQIRESSYNSPLHF
TRBD1,16,TRBJ2-2,TRBV5-6,NA,TGTGCCAGCAGCTTGGAAGACAGGGGGCACACCGGGGAGCTGTTTTTT,CASSLEDRGHTGELFF
TRBD1,16,TRBJ1-2,TRBV9,NA,TGTGCCAGCAGCCCAACGACAGGGGGCTTCAGAAGGGGCTACACCTTC,CASSPTTGGFRRGYTF
NA,15,TRBJ1-2,TRBV11-2,once,TGTGCCAGCAGCTTAATTGCAAGGGCCAACTATGGCTACACCTTC,CASSLIARANYGYTF
NA,13,TRBJ1-1,TRBV27,few,TGTGCCAGCAGTTTATTCGGAGGCACTGAAGCTTTCTTT,CASSLFGGTEAFF